This T cell receptor beta chain was profiled in a study of naive and memory T cell subsets. CMV status came from CD4+ IFNgamma after overnight CMV lysate stimulation. An equimolar mix of two oligonucleotides served as the beta constant-region primer for TRBC1 and TRBC2. One entry per CDR3 protein results from TCRdb running MiXCR on the UMI-ligation and nested PCR reads. The data contain about 85,000 distinct CDR3 sequences, about an eighth of them singletons. Germline CDR1 SNHLY, CDR2 FYNNEI. Deletions cut 4 bases from V and 4 bases from J, with 14 bases between. CDR3 size: 15 residues. Whole-study findings and limits: Findings for naive and memory subsets could not be checked against ground truth.

This clonotype was observed a handful of times. Its antigen is still unknown. The clonotype originates from a human donor in good health. The sample was central memory CD4+ T cells from blood. V and J are TRBV2 and TRBJ2-1, with D uncertain. The chain's CDR3 is CASSGTPTGYNEQFF. As DNA, the CDR3 is TGTGCCAGCAGTGGTACCCCGACGGGTTACAATGAGCAGTTCTTC.